This passage covers 31 T cell receptor beta chains from one sample sequenced in a study of identical twins. One entry per CDR3 protein, called by TCRdb with MiXCR from the 5' RACE reads. The table records 250,000 or so distinct CDR3 sequences, about 13% of them present only once. This sample also belongs to another study, concerning yellow fever vaccine responses in identical twins.

Sample: memory (CD45RO+) T cells sorted from blood. Source of these receptors: a woman aged 18-29 years in good health.

This clonotype was seen a few times. The chain carries TRBV4-2 and TRBJ2-1; TRBD2 matches at 7 bases. This CDR3 comprises 16 residues. Germline loops: CDR1 LGHNA, CDR2 YNFKEQ. V was clipped by 0 bases and J by 4 bases; unmatched bases: 6. Here the CDR3 DNA reads TGTGCCAGCAGCCAAGATCAGGCTAGCGGTTACAATGAGCAGTTCTTC. It specifies CASSQDQASGYNEQFF.

This rearrangement joins TRBV28 to TRBJ2-1; TRBD2 agrees at 14 bases. Germline trimming cut 1 base from V and 9 bases from J; bases unmatched to any gene: 5. The CDR3 has 16 residues. Germline V gene data show CDR1 as MDHEN and CDR2 as SYDVKM. The CDR3 nucleotides read TGTGCCAGCAGTTTATACCGACTAGCGGGGGGGCGTGAGCAGTTCTTC. It translates to CASSLYRLAGGREQFF.

This clonotype was counted ten times or more. The rearrangement uses TRBV6-5 and TRBJ2-7; D call uncertain. Germline V gives CDR1 MNHEY, CDR2 SVGAGI. Trimming removed 2 bases from V and 4 bases from J, with 12 bases in between. The CDR3 spans 14 residues. The CDR3 protein is CASSYGASQYEQYF. In DNA, the CDR3 is TGTGCCAGCAGTTACGGTGCTAGTCAGTACGAGCAGTACTTC.

The chain couples TRBV15 to TRBJ1-4; D perhaps matches TRBD1 (5 bases). The length of the CDR3 is 13 residues. Trimming took 0 bases from V and 8 from J, leaving 7 bases between them. In germline, CDR1 is LNHNV, CDR2 YYDKDF (reference sequence). The CDR3 region has the DNA TGTGCCACCAGCAGAGACGGGACCGAAAAACTGTTTTTT. It is translated as CATSRDGTEKLFF. The full variable domain, completed using reference TRBV15 and TRBJ1-4, is DAMVIQNPRYQVTQFGKPVTLSCSQTLNHNVMYWYQQKSSQAPKLLFHYYDKDFNNEADTPDNFQSRRPNTSFCFLDIRSPGLGDTAMYLCATSRDGTEKLFFGSGTQLSVL.

The chain is built from TRBV7-9 and TRBJ2-5; 10 bases align to TRBD1. The germline CDR1 and CDR2 sequences are SEHNR and FQNEAQ (reference sequence). This CDR3 spans 15 amino acids. After removal of 5 bases from V and 5 bases from J, the junction contained 8 bases not matched to a gene. The CDR3, as DNA: TGTGCCAGCAGCGTCTACCAGGGACAGGGGGAGACCCAGTACTTC. This codes for CASSVYQGQGETQYF. The complete variable domain, with remaining parts taken from reference TRBV7-9 and TRBJ2-5, reads DTGVSQNPRHKITKRGQNVTFRCDPISEHNRLYWYRQTLGQGPEFLTYFQNEAQLEKSRLLSDRFSAERPKGSFSTLEIQRTEQGDSAMYLCASSVYQGQGETQYFGPGTRLLVL.

The gene calls are TRBV27 and TRBJ2-1; D possibly corresponds to TRBD1 (6 bases). This CDR3 spans 14 amino acids. Trimming removed 5 bases from V and 6 bases from J, with 14 bases in between. Germline V gene lookup returns CDR1 MNHEY and CDR2 SMNVEV (reference sequence). CDR3 sequence reads: CASSNVGATNEQFF. The CDR3 bases are TGTGCCAGCAGTAACGTGGGGGCCACCAATGAGCAGTTCTTC.

V gene TRBV19 combines with J gene TRBJ2-6; unclear D gene. The CDR3 covers 16 residues. The V end was cut by 1 base, the J end by 0 bases, with 7 bases between. Germline CDR1 is LNHDA and CDR2 is SQIVND (reference sequence). The CDR3 DNA reads TGTGCCAGTAGTATAGTTCCCCGCTCTGGGGCCAACGTCCTGACTTTC. Its protein product is CASSIVPRSGANVLTF. Based on the CDR3 plus reference TRBV19 and TRBJ2-6, the full variable domain is DGGITQSPKYLFRKEGQNVTLSCEQNLNHDAMYWYRQDPGQGLRLIYYSQIVNDFQKGDIAEGYSVSREKKESFPLTVTSAQKNPTAFYLCASSIVPRSGANVLTFGAGSRLTVL.

This clonotype was seen only a few times. This chain links TRBV27 with TRBJ2-7, with 7 bases aligning to TRBD1. Unmatched junction bases numbered 14, after V lost 8 bases and J lost 4 bases. Germline V lookup: CDR1 MNHEY, CDR2 SMNVEV (reference sequence). The CDR3 has 15 amino acids. The DNA of the CDR3 is TGTGCCAGCCAAACACTTAGTACAGGGGCTTACGAGCAGTACTTC. Translation: CASQTLSTGAYEQYF.

The chain is built from TRBV7-9 and TRBJ2-7, with D hard to call. The CDR3 covers 13 residues. V lost 2 bases to trimming and J lost 7 bases, with 12 bases between them. Germline values: CDR1 SEHNR, CDR2 FQNEAQ (reference sequence). This CDR3 reads CASSLSGSREQYF. The DNA of the CDR3 is TGTGCCAGCAGCTTATCGGGTTCGCGGGAGCAGTACTTC.

This clonotype occurred many times. The rearrangement links TRBV5-1 to TRBJ1-1; the D is unclear. The germline CDR1 and CDR2 sequences are SGHRS and YFSETQ. Deletions cut 2 bases from V and 7 bases from J, with 6 bases between. The CDR3 runs to 11 residues. In DNA form, the CDR3 reads TGCGCCAGCAGCTTAGGCAGTGAAGCTTTCTTT. This sequence encodes CASSLGSEAFF.

A few counts support this clonotype. This chain connects TRBV7-9 to TRBJ2-7, with 7 bases matching TRBD1. Germline V gene lookup returns CDR1 SEHNR and CDR2 FQNEAQ (reference sequence). The CDR3 is made up of 14 amino acids. Trimming removed 5 bases from V and 3 bases from J; junction bases left unmatched: 7. The CDR3: CASSSRGSNYEQYF. DNA for the CDR3: TGTGCCAGCAGCAGCAGGGGGTCTAACTACGAGCAGTACTTC.

This clonotype has just a few counts. V gene TRBV12-3 or TRBV12-4 combines with J gene TRBJ2-2; TRBD2 matches at 10 bases. The CDR3 sequence is 18 residues long. The V and J ends lost 7 bases and 6 bases, in that order; junction bases with no gene match: 17. DNA for the CDR3: TGTGCCAGCACCCAGCGGCTAGCGGGAGTCGGGTTGGCCGGGGAGCTGTTTTTT. This gives the protein CASTQRLAGVGLAGELFF.

The CDR3 protein is CASSLRTPSTDTQYF. The CDR3 coding sequence is TGCGCCAGCAGCTTGAGGACACCGAGCACAGATACGCAGTATTTT. V usage is TRBV5-1 and J usage is TRBJ2-3; D might be TRBD1 (5 bases). Deletions cut 1 base from V and 0 bases from J, with 9 bases between. The CDR3 is 15 amino acids. Germline CDR1 and CDR2: SGHRS and YFSETQ.

In its sample, this clonotype was seen a few times. The V and J genes are TRBV6-6 and TRBJ1-1; D not resolved. The V and J ends lost 6 bases and 2 bases respectively, with 7 bases between them. CDR1 and CDR2 (germline): MNHNY, SVGAGI (reference sequence). The CDR3 consists of 12 residues. CDR3 nucleotides: TGTGCCAGCAGCCTACATAACACTGAAGCTTTCTTT. Its protein is CASSLHNTEAFF.

This clonotype was counted a few times. One end of the junction does not line up with germline, which may come from a read error. The chain couples TRBV28 to TRBJ1-2; TRBD1 agrees at 8 bases. The CDR3 is 13 amino acids. Looked up from germline, CDR1 is MDHEN and CDR2 is SYDVKM. The CDR3 spells CASSLPGQATTLF. The CDR3 nucleotides read TGTGCCAGCAGTCTACCGGGACAGGCAACGACTCTCTTC.

This CDR3 reads CASSEPVYNEKLFF. The CDR3 coding sequence is TGTGCCAGCAGTGAACCCGTGTATAATGAAAAACTGTTTTTT. The rearrangement uses TRBV25-1 and TRBJ1-4; D remains unclear. Trimming took 2 bases from V and 4 from J, leaving 8 bases between them. CDR1 MGHDK and CDR2 SYGVNS come from the germline V gene. The CDR3 totals 14 residues.

The chain couples TRBV20-1 to TRBJ2-1, with 7 bases aligning to TRBD2. The junction had 8 bases not matched to a gene; V was cut back by 5 bases and J by 7 bases. This CDR3 has 13 amino acids. CDR1 is DFQATT and CDR2 is SNEGSKA in the germline V gene (reference sequence). CDR3 amino acids: CSALAGTTNEQFF. The CDR3 bases are TGCAGTGCTCTGGCCGGGACTACTAATGAGCAGTTCTTC.

V is TRBV2 and J is TRBJ1-6; D not certain. Germline CDR1 reads SNHLY; CDR2 reads FYNNEI. The CDR3 length is 14 residues. The germline V and J ends were trimmed by 6 bases and 5 bases, with 11 bases remaining between them. CDR3 bases: TGTGCCAGCAGGTGGTCAGACAATAATTCACCCCTCCACTTT. It encodes CASRWSDNNSPLHF.

This clonotype occurred a few times. The chain is built from TRBV12-3 or TRBV12-4 and TRBJ1-5; TRBD1 is a possible D gene (5 bases). The CDR3 runs to 14 residues. Trimming pared 6 bases from V and 2 bases from J, leaving 11 bases between. In DNA, the CDR3 is TGTGCCAGCAGACCGACAGCTGGCAATCAGCCCCAGCATTTT. Protein product: CASRPTAGNQPQHF.

The chain links TRBV28 to TRBJ2-7, with 7 positions matching TRBD1. CDR3 length equals 15 residues. Germline-derived CDR1 and CDR2 are MDHEN and SYDVKM. After removal of 7 bases from V and 1 base from J, the junction contained 10 bases not matched to a gene. In nucleotides, the CDR3 is TGTGCCAGCAATCGGGACAGCCAGAGTTCCTACGAGCAGTACTTC. Its protein is CASNRDSQSSYEQYF. Supplemented by reference TRBV28 and TRBJ2-7, the full variable domain reads DVKVTQSSRYLVKRTGEKVFLECVQDMDHENMFWYRQDPGLGLRLIYFSYDVKMKEKGDIPEGYSVSREKKERFSLILESASTNQTSMYLCASNRDSQSSYEQYFGPGTRLTVT.

This clonotype was detected many times. The chain couples TRBV27 to TRBJ2-2, with TRBD1 matching over 7 bases. CDR1 and CDR2 (germline): MNHEY, SMNVEV (reference sequence). There are 18 residues in the CDR3. J was trimmed by 1 base and V by 4 bases; bases with no gene match: 12. CDR3: CASSSRKIDRENTGELFF. CDR3 DNA: TGTGCCAGCAGTTCTCGCAAAATAGACAGGGAGAACACCGGGGAGCTGTTTTTT.

As for this clonotype: Compared with germline, one end of the junction differs, possibly owing to a read error. The gene calls are TRBV5-5 and TRBJ2-3, with 16 bases matching TRBD2. The CDR3 length is 14 residues. Germline CDR1 is SGHKS and CDR2 is YYEKEE (reference sequence). The CDR3 sequence is CASSLQEGLAGGRF. Written as DNA, the CDR3 is TGTGCCAGCAGTCTCCAGGAGGGACTAGCGGGGGGGCGTTTT. Using reference TRBV5-5 and TRBJ2-3 for the parts outside the CDR3, the full variable domain is DAGVTQSPTHLIKTRGQQVTLRCSPISGHKSVSWYQQVLGQGPQFIFQYYEKEERGRGNFPDRFSARQFPNYSSELNVNALLLGDSALYLCASSLQEGLAGGRFGPGTRLTVL.

J is TRBJ2-4 and V is TRBV6-6; D not certain. The germline gives CDR1 MNHNY, CDR2 SVGAGI (reference sequence). The CDR3 length is 11 residues. V was clipped by 5 bases and J by 9 bases, with 8 bases between them. This CDR3 reads CASSTNVIQYF. The CDR3 nucleotides read TGTGCCAGCAGTACCAACGTCATTCAGTACTTC.

The V gene is TRBV24-1, the J gene TRBJ2-1; D gene unclear. From germline, CDR1 is KGHDR and CDR2 SFDVKD. The CDR3 totals 14 residues. The V gene lost 0 bases and the J gene lost 5 bases, with 7 bases spanning the gap. The CDR3 loop is CATSDLPPHNEQFF. DNA of the CDR3: TGTGCCACCAGTGATTTGCCACCACACAATGAGCAGTTCTTC.

This clonotype showed up just a few times. This chain links TRBV2 with TRBJ2-1; D might be TRBD2 (5 bases). The length of the CDR3 is 13 residues. Trimming took off 7 bases at V and 8 bases at J, with 15 bases between the two ends. Germline lookup yields CDR1 SNHLY and CDR2 FYNNEI. The chain's CDR3 is CASMRRAPHEQFF. CDR3 coding DNA: TGTGCCAGCATGCGGCGGGCCCCCCATGAGCAGTTCTTC.

The rearrangement joins TRBV10-3 to TRBJ2-1; D is uncertain. From germline, CDR1 is ENHRY and CDR2 SYGVKD. The CDR3 consists of 12 residues. The germline V and J ends were trimmed by 6 bases and 7 bases, with 10 bases remaining between them. CDR3 DNA sequence: TGTGCCATCAGGACACAGCTTAATGAGCAGTTCTTC. Residues: CAIRTQLNEQFF.

CDR3 bases: TGTGCCAGCAGATTAGCAGCGGGGGCCGGGGAGCTGTTTTTT. Amino acid sequence: CASRLAAGAGELFF. The V call is TRBV7-3, the J call TRBJ2-2; 8 bases match TRBD2. CDR3 length equals 14 residues. CDR1 and CDR2 (germline): SGHTA, FQGTGA. V dropped 6 bases and J dropped 6; count of bases not matched to a gene: 6.

The chain carries TRBV6-2 or TRBV6-3 and TRBJ2-7; no definite D call. This CDR3 is built from 15 residues. Germline V gives CDR1 MNHEY, CDR2 SVGEGT. The V end lost 2 bases, the J end lost 2 bases, and 13 bases lay between the germline ends. CDR3 DNA: TGTGCCAGCAGTTACAACGGCAAACCCCCCTACGAGCAGTACTTC. Translating it yields CASSYNGKPPYEQYF.

This clonotype was observed a handful of times. This rearrangement joins TRBV7-2 to TRBJ2-3; the D gene is possibly TRBD1 (6 bases). Trimming cost V 5 bases and J 2 bases, with 14 bases left between them. This CDR3 is 15 amino acids long. The germline V gene has CDR1 SGHTA and CDR2 FQGNSA. CDR3 residues: CASSTPGHNTDTQYF. The CDR3 DNA is TGTGCCAGCAGCACTCCGGGACACAACACAGATACGCAGTATTTT.

The V gene is TRBV12-3 or TRBV12-4, the J gene TRBJ1-1; TRBD1 is a possible D gene (5 bases). The length of the CDR3 is 12 residues. Between the trimmed V and J ends, which lost 6 bases and 4 bases, there was a span of 9 bases. The CDR3 DNA is TGTGCCAGCAGCCGGGACGGCACTGAAGCTTTCTTT. Translating gives CASSRDGTEAFF.

Only a few counts were recorded for this clonotype. V is TRBV19 and J is TRBJ2-1; 11 positions match TRBD1. After removal of 6 bases from V and 9 bases from J, the junction contained 13 bases not matched to a gene. The CDR3 runs 16 residues. CDR1 is LNHDA, CDR2 SQIVND, per germline (reference sequence). For the CDR3, the DNA is TGTGCCAGTAGCCACCGAGGACAGGGGGCGAAAAGTGAGCAGTTCTTC. It encodes CASSHRGQGAKSEQFF.